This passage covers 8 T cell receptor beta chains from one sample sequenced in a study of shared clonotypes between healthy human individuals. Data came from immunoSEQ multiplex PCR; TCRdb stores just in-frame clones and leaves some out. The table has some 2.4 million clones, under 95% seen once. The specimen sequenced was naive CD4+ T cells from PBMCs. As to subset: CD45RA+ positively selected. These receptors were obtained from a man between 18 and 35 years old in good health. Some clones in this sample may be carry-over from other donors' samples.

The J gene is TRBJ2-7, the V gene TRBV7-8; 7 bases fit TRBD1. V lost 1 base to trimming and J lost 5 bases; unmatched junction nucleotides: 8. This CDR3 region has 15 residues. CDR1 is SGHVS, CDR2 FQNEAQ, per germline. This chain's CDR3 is CASSLDATGSDEQYF. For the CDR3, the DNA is TGTGCCAGCAGCTTAGATGCGACAGGGTCCGACGAGCAGTACTTC.

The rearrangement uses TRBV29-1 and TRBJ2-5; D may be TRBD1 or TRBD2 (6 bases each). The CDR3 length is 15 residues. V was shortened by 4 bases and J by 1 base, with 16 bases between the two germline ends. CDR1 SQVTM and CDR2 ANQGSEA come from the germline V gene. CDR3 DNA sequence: TGCAGCGTTGTGTATGGAGGGACATCCCAAGAGACCCAGTACTTC. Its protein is CSVVYGGTSQETQYF.

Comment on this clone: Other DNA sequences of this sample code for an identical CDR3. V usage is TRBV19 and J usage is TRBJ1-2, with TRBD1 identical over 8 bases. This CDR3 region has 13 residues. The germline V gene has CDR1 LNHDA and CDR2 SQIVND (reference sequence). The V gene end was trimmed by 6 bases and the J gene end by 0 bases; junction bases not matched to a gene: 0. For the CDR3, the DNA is TGTGCCAGTAGACAGGGGGCTAACTATGGCTACACCTTC. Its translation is CASRQGANYGYTF.

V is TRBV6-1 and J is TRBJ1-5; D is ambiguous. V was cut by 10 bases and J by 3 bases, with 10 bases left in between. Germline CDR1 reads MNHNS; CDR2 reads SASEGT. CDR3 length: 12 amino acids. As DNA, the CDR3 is TGTGCCACGCACAGTTACAATCAGCCCCAGCATTTT. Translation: CATHSYNQPQHF.

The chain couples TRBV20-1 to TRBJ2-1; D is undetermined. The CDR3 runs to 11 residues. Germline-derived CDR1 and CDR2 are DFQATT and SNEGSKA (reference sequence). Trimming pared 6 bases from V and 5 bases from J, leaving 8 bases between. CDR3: CSARFDNEQFF. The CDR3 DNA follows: TGCAGTGCCCGTTTCGACAATGAGCAGTTCTTC.

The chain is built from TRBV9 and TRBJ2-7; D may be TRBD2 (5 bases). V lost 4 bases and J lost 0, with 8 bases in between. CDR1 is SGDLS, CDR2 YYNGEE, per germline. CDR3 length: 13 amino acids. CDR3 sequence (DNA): TGTGCCAGCAGCCTCCGGGACTCCTACGAGCAGTACTTC. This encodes CASSLRDSYEQYF.

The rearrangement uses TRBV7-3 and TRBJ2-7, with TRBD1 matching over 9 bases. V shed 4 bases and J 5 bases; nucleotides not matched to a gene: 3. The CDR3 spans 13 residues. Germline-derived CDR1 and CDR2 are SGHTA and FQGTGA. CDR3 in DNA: TGTGCCAGCAGCTGGACAGGGGTGGACGAGCAGTACTTC. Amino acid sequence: CASSWTGVDEQYF.

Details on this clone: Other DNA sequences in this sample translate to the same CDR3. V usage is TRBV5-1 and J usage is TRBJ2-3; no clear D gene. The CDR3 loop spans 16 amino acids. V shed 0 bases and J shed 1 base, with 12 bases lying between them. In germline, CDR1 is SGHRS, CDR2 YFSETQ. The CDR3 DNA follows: TGCGCCAGCAGCTTGGAGGCCAGCAGACGCACAGATACGCAGTATTTT. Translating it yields CASSLEASRRTDTQYF. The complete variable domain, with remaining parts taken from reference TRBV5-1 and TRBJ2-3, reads KAGVTQTPRYLIKTRGQQVTLSCSPISGHRSVSWYQQTPGQGLQFLFEYFSETQRNKGNFPGRFSGRQFSNSRSEMNVSTLELGDSALYLCASSLEASRRTDTQYFGPGTRLTVL.